The TCR beta chain described here comes from a study of cytomegalovirus exposure and HLA in healthy donors. At the level of the study: The study's early data release held roughly 90 million unique TCRs from HLA-typed donors.

Germline loops: CDR1 MDHEN, CDR2 SYDVKM. The CDR3 sequence is 15 residues long. V was clipped by 6 bases and J by 8 bases; unmatched bases: 12. As concerns this clone: Its target is unknown.

PCR involved 60 Vbeta and 13 Jbeta primers. Under the authors' procedure: In a later analysis, the count reached 74 million or so unique TCR beta chains, with around 11 million shared. Libraries were prepared by immunoSEQ multiplex PCR; TCRdb keeps only in-frame clonotypes and omits some of them. The DNA was the basis for D and trimming; V, J and clone size are from that table. The table lists 130,000 or so clones. Study results and caveats: Using the classifier, cytomegalovirus status was reportedly diagnosed with high specificity and sensitivity. In vitro, three CMV-associated chains proved specific for CMV antigens.

The TCR comes from a woman between 55 and 75 years old in good health and CMV-seronegative. What was sequenced was PBMCs. The chain uses TRBV28 and TRBJ1-2; 10 positions match TRBD1. As DNA, the CDR3 is TGTGCCAGCAGAGACCGGGACAGGGGATTGGAAGGCTACACCTTC. Its protein is CASRDRDRGLEGYTF.